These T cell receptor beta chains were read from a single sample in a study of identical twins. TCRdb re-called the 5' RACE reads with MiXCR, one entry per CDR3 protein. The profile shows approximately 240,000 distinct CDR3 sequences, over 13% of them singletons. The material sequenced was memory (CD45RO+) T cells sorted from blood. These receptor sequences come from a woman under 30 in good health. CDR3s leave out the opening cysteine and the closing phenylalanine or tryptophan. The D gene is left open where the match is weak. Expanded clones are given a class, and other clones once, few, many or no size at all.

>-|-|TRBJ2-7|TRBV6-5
ASSLAGGGKFYEQY
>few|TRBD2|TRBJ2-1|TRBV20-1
SASSPSGLYNEQF
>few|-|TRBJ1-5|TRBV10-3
AISRTGTEGNQPQH
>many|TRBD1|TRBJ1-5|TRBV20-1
SARGQGSGYPQH
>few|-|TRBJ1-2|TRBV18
ASSPRSQTYGYT
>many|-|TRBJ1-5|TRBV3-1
ASSHGGDQPQH
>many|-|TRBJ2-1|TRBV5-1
ASSLGGGHNEQF
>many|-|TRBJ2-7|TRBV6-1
ASSRDSALEQY
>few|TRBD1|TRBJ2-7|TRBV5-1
ASSQQGLEQY
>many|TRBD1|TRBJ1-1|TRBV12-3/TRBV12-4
ASSTGAGTEAF
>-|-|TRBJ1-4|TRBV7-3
ASSLSGGSNEKLF
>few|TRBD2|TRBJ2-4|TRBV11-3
ASSPSSVVAGGGLAKNIQY
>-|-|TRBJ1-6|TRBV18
ASSPGGADSPLH